The rows below give T cell receptor beta chains drawn from one sample of a study of Ad26.COV2.S vaccination and SARS-CoV-2 variants. Method: immunoSEQ multiplex PCR; TCRdb's copy keeps in-frame clones and lacks some. The profile covers 430,000 or so clones, with roughly 87% appearing a single time and over 2.5% taken by the ten largest. Sequencing was performed on peripheral blood, taken in a trial of Ad26.COV2.S vaccine versus placebo. The source is a person between 18 and 59 years old who received the Ad26.COV2.S COVID-19 vaccine or a placebo. Each CDR3 is given with its conserved first and last residue. Some rows mark clone size as missing; the rest say once, few, many or name a class of expanded clone.

abundance,j_gene,v_gene,CDR3aa
NA,TRBJ2-1,TRBV11-3,CASSLSDSYNEQFF
NA,TRBJ1-6,TRBV5-1,CASNQGHVISPLHF
NA,TRBJ2-3,TRBV13,CASTLKRDSSTDTQYF
NA,TRBJ2-1,TRBV4-2,CASSHPAGVGEQFF
NA,TRBJ2-3,TRBV18,CASSPRQGASTDTQYF
NA,TRBJ1-5,TRBV5-1,CASSLGQELNQPQHF
NA,TRBJ1-4,TRBV7-2,CASSLGGQGIEKLFF
NA,TRBJ2-1,TRBV3-1/TRBV3-2,CASSQTFDNEQFF
NA,TRBJ1-1,TRBV5-8,CASRSPEGREDTEAFF
once,TRBJ2-3,TRBV13,CASSLPPRTGSTDTQYF
NA,TRBJ2-2,TRBV12-5,CASGPRDPQDTGELFF